The present entry profiles one TCR beta chain with its context. This entry is derived from a study of identical twins. The CDR3 is made up of 15 amino acids. Trimming stripped 4 bases from V and 3 bases from J, with 12 bases between. The germline CDR1 and CDR2 sequences are MNHNS and SASEGT. TCRdb called the 5' RACE reads again in MiXCR, with one record for every CDR3 protein. The repertoire holds about 890,000 distinct CDR3 sequences, with approximately 13% as singletons. The data were also submitted as part of a second study, on yellow fever vaccine responses in identical twins.

The sequenced sample was PBMCs. The gene calls are TRBV6-1 and TRBJ2-2; TRBD1 might be the D (6 bases). The origin of this receptor is a woman in her late teens or twenties in good health. CDR3 protein: CASSARTVDTGELFF. The CDR3 coding sequence is TGTGCCAGCAGTGCACGGACAGTGGACACCGGGGAGCTGTTTTTT.